This T cell receptor (beta chain) was obtained from a study of shared clonotypes between healthy human individuals. Those who donated were healthy HIV-negative adults, with no recent acute infections or vaccinations reported. Here immunoSEQ multiplex PCR was the method, and the copy in TCRdb shows in-frame clones only, minus some. The profile shows approximately 2.3 million clones, 85% to 95% of them singletons. Trimming stripped 0 bases from V and 1 base from J, with 3 bases between. Looked up from germline, CDR1 is SGHDN and CDR2 is FVKESK. CDR3 length: 13 residues. In this sample, this clone turned up once. No antigen is known for it. Findings and limits, study-wide: Shared across a few donors were around 5% of the naive CD4 clonotypes.

The J gene is TRBJ2-5, the V gene TRBV14, with D hard to call. Sequences were obtained from naive CD4+ T cells from PBMCs. Noted subset: CD45RA+ positively selected. The clonotype comes from a man between 18 and 29 years old in good health. Some clones in this sample may be carry-over from other donors' samples. CDR3 coding DNA: TGTGCCAGCAGCCAAGATCCCCAAGAGACCCAGTACTTC. Amino acid sequence: CASSQDPQETQYF.